This T cell receptor beta chain was retrieved from a study of blood T cells in healthy people across ages. Germline lookup yields CDR1 KGHDR and CDR2 SFDVKD. Trimming removed 6 bases from V and 8 bases from J; junction bases left unmatched: 2. The CDR3 extends over 11 amino acids. This clonotype was seen a few times. Its specificity is not known. Together with a sample-barcoded 5' primer, a J-beta primer mix was included in a second PCR lasting about 6 to 11 cycles. TCRdb reprocessed the 5' RACE reads via MiXCR and lists one record per CDR3 protein. The data contain roughly 1.4 million distinct CDR3 sequences, 59% of them singletons. Each donor supplied about 9.6 milliliters of peripheral blood. Overall study results and limits: Unsorted PBMC input precluded a conclusive naive versus antigen-experienced comparison. Among long-lived donors, naive CD4+ cells were more numerous and diversity higher than in aged donors.

Sequencing used blood. The chain uses TRBV24-1 and TRBJ1-1; 7 positions match TRBD1. The sequence came from a man aged 18 to 30 in good health. CDR3 nucleotides: TGTGCCACCAGTAACAGGGGAGAAGCTTTCTTT. Residues: CATSNRGEAFF.